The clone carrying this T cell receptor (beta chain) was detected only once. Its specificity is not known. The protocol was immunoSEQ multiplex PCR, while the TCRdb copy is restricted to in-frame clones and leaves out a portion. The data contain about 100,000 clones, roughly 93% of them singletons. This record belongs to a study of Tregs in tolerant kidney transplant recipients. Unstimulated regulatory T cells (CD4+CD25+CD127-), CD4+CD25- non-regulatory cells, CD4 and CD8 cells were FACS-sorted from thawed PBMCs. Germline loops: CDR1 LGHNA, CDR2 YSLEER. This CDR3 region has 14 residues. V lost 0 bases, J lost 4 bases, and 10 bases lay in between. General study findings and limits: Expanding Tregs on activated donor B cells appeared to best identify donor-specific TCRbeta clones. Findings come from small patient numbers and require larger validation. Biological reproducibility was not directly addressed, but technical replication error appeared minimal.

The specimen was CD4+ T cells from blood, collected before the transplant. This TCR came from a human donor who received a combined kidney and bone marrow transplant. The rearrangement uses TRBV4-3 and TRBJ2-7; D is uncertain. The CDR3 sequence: CASSQDHWAYEQYF. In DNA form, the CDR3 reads TGCGCCAGCAGCCAAGATCACTGGGCATACGAGCAGTACTTC.